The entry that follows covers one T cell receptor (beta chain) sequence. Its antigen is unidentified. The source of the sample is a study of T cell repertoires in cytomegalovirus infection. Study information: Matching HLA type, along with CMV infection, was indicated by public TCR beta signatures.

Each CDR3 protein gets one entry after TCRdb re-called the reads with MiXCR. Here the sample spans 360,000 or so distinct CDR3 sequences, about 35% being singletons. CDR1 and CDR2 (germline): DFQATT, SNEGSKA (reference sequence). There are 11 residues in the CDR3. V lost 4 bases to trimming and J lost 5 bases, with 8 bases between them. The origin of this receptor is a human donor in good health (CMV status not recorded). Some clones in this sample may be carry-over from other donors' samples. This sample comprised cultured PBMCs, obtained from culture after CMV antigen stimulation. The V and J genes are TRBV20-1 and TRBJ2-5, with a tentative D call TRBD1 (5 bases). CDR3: CSAKKGETQYF. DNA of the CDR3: TGCAGTGCTAAAAAGGGGGAGACCCAGTACTTC.